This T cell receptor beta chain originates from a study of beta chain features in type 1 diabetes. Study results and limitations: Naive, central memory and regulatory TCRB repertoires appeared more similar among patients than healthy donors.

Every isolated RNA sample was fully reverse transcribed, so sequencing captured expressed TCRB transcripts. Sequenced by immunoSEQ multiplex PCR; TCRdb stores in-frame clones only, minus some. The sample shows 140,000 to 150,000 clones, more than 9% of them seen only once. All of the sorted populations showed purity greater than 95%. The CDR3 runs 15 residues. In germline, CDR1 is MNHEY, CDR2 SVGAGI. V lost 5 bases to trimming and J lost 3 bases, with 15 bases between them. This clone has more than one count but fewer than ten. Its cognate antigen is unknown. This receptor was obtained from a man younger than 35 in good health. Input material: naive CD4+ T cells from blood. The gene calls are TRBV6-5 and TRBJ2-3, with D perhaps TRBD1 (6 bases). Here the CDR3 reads CASSPWQGRTDTQYF. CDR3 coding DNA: TGTGCCAGCAGTCCGTGGCAGGGGCGGACAGATACGCAGTATTTT.